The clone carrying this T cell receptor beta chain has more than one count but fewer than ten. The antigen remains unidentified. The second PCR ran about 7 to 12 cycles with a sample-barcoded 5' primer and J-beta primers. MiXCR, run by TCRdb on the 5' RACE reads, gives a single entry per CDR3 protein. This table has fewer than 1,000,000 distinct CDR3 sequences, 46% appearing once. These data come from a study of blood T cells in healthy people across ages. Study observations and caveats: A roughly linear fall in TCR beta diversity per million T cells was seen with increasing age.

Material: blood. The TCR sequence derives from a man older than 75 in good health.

CDR3 sequence: CATSGGGFDGYTF. The CDR3 DNA sequence: TGTGCCACCAGCGGAGGAGGGTTCGATGGCTACACCTTC. V gene TRBV15 combines with J gene TRBJ1-2; D uncertain. Germline V gives CDR1 LNHNV, CDR2 YYDKDF (reference sequence). This CDR3 is built from 13 residues. Trimming took off 5 bases at V and 6 bases at J, with 13 bases between the two ends.